This T cell receptor (beta chain) was found in a study of blood T cell repertoires in COVID-19. Study details: Acute and convalescent COVID-19 samples came from the United States, Italy and Spain. The analysed material was cDNA or gDNA that came from T cells, B-cell-depleted T cells, or PBMCs.

Enrolled through a virtual design, the participants were between roughly 18 and 90 years of age and came from fewer than 30 US areas. Profiling relied on immunoSEQ multiplex PCR, and the TCRdb table lists in-frame clones only, not all of them. The sample lists 300,000 to 400,000 clones, over 75% occurring once. Specimen: PBMCs or T cells enriched from blood (not recorded which). This TCR was recovered from a woman younger than 45 with acute COVID-19.

CDR3 sequence: CASHRDNENIQYF. As DNA, the CDR3 is TGTGCCAGTCACCGGGACAACGAAAACATTCAGTACTTC. The chain employs TRBV10-3 and TRBJ2-4, with D possibly being TRBD1 (6 bases). V was trimmed by 10 bases and J by 5 bases, leaving 15 bases between them. The CDR3 covers 13 residues. Germline CDR1 and CDR2: ENHRY and SYGVKD.